This TCR beta chain was captured by sequencing in a study of T cell changes during pregnancy in multiple sclerosis. The V gene's germline CDR1 is LGHNA and CDR2 YNFKEQ. The CDR3 is made up of 16 amino acids. With 0 bases clipped from V and 4 bases from J, the junction kept 4 bases outside the gene matches. Method: immunoSEQ multiplex PCR; TCRdb's copy keeps in-frame clones and lacks some. The sample records some 80,000 clones, approximately 95% being singletons. The origin of this receptor is a female donor with multiple sclerosis, enrolled in a pregnancy study. The sequencing here drew on CD4+ T cells from peripheral blood mononuclear cells, taken after pregnancy. The chain has TRBV4-2 and TRBJ2-1; 9 bases agree with TRBD2. In nucleotides, the CDR3 is TGTGCCAGCAGCCAAGAAGGGACTAGCAGGTACAATGAGCAGTTCTTC. It encodes CASSQEGTSRYNEQFF.